The 24 T cell receptor beta chains presented below share a single source sample, sequenced in a study of Ad26.COV2.S vaccination and SARS-CoV-2 variants (dated by TCRdb to the early 2020s). Reading the label with the study, this specimen's treatment or condition is: over 15 received Ad26.COV2.S at low or high dose, single or two shots; 5 received placebo; per-sample allocation not given. Repertoires of vaccine and placebo recipients were sequenced from samples taken on day 63 after the first injection. The library came from the immunoSEQ multiplex PCR assay. Held by TCRdb, this immuneACCESS table contains in-frame sequences only and omits some clones. Under half of the omission traces to an unresolved V gene where checked; the cause of the rest is unknown. The sample contains around 450,000 clones, roughly 88% of them found a single time. The ten top clones hold 4.3% of the sample. This specimen was peripheral blood, taken in a trial of Ad26.COV2.S vaccine versus placebo. All receptors come from a person between 18 and 65 years old who received the Ad26.COV2.S COVID-19 vaccine or a placebo.

About this clone itself: Different DNA sequences within this sample yield the same CDR3. The chain combines TRBV6-5 with TRBJ2-3; TRBD2 matches at 9 bases. With V trimmed by 8 bases and J by 1 base, 1 base remained unmatched. Germline V CDR1 and CDR2: MNHEY, SVGAGI. The CDR3 sequence is 13 residues long. The CDR3 DNA reads as TGTGCCAGCCGGACTAGCGGCACAGATACGCAGTATTTT. Residues: CASRTSGTDTQYF.

The CDR3 region has the DNA TGTGCCAGCAGCTTAACAGATACGCAGTATTTT. The encoded protein is CASSLTDTQYF. The chain has TRBV7-3 and TRBJ2-3; no definite D call. V lost 0 bases, J lost 5 bases, and 0 bases lay in between. Per germline, CDR1 SGHTA and CDR2 FQGTGA. This CDR3 has 11 residues. The variable domain in full, completed from reference TRBV7-3 and TRBJ2-3, reads GAGVSQTPSNKVTEKGKYVELRCDPISGHTALYWYRQSLGQGPEFLIYFQGTGAADDSGLPNDRFFAVRPEGSVSTLKIQRTERGDSAVYLCASSLTDTQYFGPGTRLTVL.

The chain links TRBV3-1 (or the pseudogene TRBV3-2) to TRBJ1-5; no reliable D call. This CDR3 comprises 12 residues. The ends were cut back, 4 bases at V and 7 bases at J, with 8 bases in the middle. Germline loops: CDR1 LGHDT, CDR2 YNNKEL (reference sequence). CDR3 bases: TGTGCCAGCAGCCTGGTTGGGCAGCCCCAGCATTTT. Translation: CASSLVGQPQHF.

This clone was seen ten or more times. The chain uses TRBV4-3 and TRBJ1-1; D is possibly TRBD1 (5 bases). Germline-derived CDR1 and CDR2 are LGHNA and YSLEER. This CDR3 region has 15 residues. The ends were cut back, 1 base at V and 4 bases at J, with 13 bases in the middle. In DNA form, the CDR3 reads TGCGCCAGCAGCCAAGGGGACCCACGAGGCACTGAAGCTTTCTTT. Its translation: CASSQGDPRGTEAFF.

The chain has TRBV28 and TRBJ2-7; a weak D match, TRBD2 (6 bases). Trimming took 4 bases from V and 2 from J, leaving 15 bases between them. The germline CDR1 and CDR2 sequences are MDHEN and SYDVKM. This CDR3 has 15 amino acids. This CDR3 reads CASSSGPRGTYEQYF. As DNA, the CDR3 is TGTGCCAGCAGTTCGGGGCCCCGCGGGACCTACGAGCAGTACTTC. The entire variable domain, with the rest obtained from reference TRBV28 and TRBJ2-7, is as follows: DVKVTQSSRYLVKRTGEKVFLECVQDMDHENMFWYRQDPGLGLRLIYFSYDVKMKEKGDIPEGYSVSREKKERFSLILESASTNQTSMYLCASSSGPRGTYEQYFGPGTRLTVT.

V and J are TRBV7-2 and TRBJ2-7; D uncertain. The V end lost 1 base, the J end lost 0 bases, and 10 bases lay between the germline ends. This CDR3 has 15 amino acids. Per germline, CDR1 SGHTA and CDR2 FQGNSA. In DNA, the CDR3 is TGTGCCAGCAGCTTAGAAGGCCAGTACTCCTACGAGCAGTACTTC. It codes for CASSLEGQYSYEQYF. Full variable domain (rest looked up from reference TRBV7-2 and TRBJ2-7): GAGVSQSPSNKVTEKGKDVELRCDPISGHTALYWYRQSLGQGLEFLIYFQGNSAPDKSGLPSDRFSAERTGGSVSTLTIQRTQQEDSAVYLCASSLEGQYSYEQYFGPGTRLTVT.

The V call is TRBV28, the J call TRBJ2-7, with TRBD2 identical over 13 bases. The CDR3 is made up of 14 amino acids. V shed 2 bases, J shed 5 bases, and the junction held 0 bases outside the gene matches. CDR1 and CDR2 (germline): MDHEN, SYDVKM. This CDR3 reads CASSLGTSGNEQYF. CDR3 bases: TGTGCCAGCAGTTTAGGGACTAGCGGGAACGAGCAGTACTTC.

J is TRBJ2-3 and V is TRBV3-1 (or the pseudogene TRBV3-2); no definite D call. Germline V CDR1 and CDR2: LGHDT, YNNKEL (reference sequence). The CDR3 contains 14 residues. The V end lost 0 bases, the J end lost 2 bases, and 6 bases lay between the germline ends. The CDR3 sequence is CASSQDMNTDTQYF. The CDR3 DNA sequence: TGTGCCAGCAGCCAAGATATGAACACAGATACGCAGTATTTT.

The chain uses TRBV11-3 and TRBJ2-2, with 13 bases that match TRBD2. The CDR3 is made up of 15 amino acids. V shed 5 bases and J 7 bases; nucleotides not matched to a gene: 4. CDR1 SGHNT and CDR2 YENEEA come from the germline V gene. CDR3 DNA sequence: TGTGCCAGCAGCGGGACTAGCGGGAATTTCGGGGAGCTGTTTTTT. Translating gives CASSGTSGNFGELFF.

This chain uses TRBV5-1 with TRBJ2-7, with D unclear. V was pared by 0 bases and J by 0 bases, with 7 bases between. The CDR3 runs 14 residues. Germline CDR1 SGHRS, CDR2 YFSETQ. CDR3 residues: CASSLDGRSYEQYF. CDR3 DNA sequence: TGCGCCAGCAGCTTGGACGGTCGCTCCTACGAGCAGTACTTC.

The CDR3 spells CASSFTGGETQYF. The CDR3 DNA follows: TGTGCCAGCAGCTTCACAGGGGGAGAGACCCAGTACTTC. This chain joins TRBV7-2 and TRBJ2-5; 8 bases match TRBD1. This CDR3 spans 13 amino acids. Trimming cost V 3 bases and J 4 bases; bases outside gene matches: 1. Germline CDR1 is SGHTA and CDR2 is FQGNSA.

The rearrangement joins TRBV7-9 to TRBJ2-5; tentatively, D is TRBD1 (6 bases). The J call may be mistaken, given a closer DNA end match to TRBJ2-7. CDR1 SEHNR and CDR2 FQNEAQ come from the germline V gene (reference sequence). The CDR3 length is 15 residues. The CDR3 nucleotides are TGTGCCAGCAGCTTAGAAGGGCAGGGGTTCTACGAGCAGTACTTC. Its translation is CASSLEGQGFYEQYF.

V gene TRBV9 combines with J gene TRBJ2-7; 8 nucleotides agree with TRBD1. Germline CDR1 and CDR2: SGDLS and YYNGEE. The CDR3 consists of 14 residues. J gave up 4 bases and V 1 base, and 4 bases lay outside the gene matches. CDR3 sequence reads: CASSVQGASYEQYF. The CDR3 DNA is TGTGCCAGCAGCGTACAGGGGGCTTCGTACGAGCAGTACTTC.

This clone was detected once. The chain recombines TRBV5-4 with TRBJ2-5, with D possibly matching TRBD1 (6 bases). CDR1 SGHNT and CDR2 YYREEE come from the germline V gene (reference sequence). There are 15 residues in the CDR3. V was trimmed by 1 base and J by 2 bases, leaving 12 bases between them. The CDR3 is CASSLLQGQQETQYF. In nucleotides, the CDR3 is TGTGCCAGCAGCTTGTTGCAGGGGCAACAAGAGACCCAGTACTTC.

This chain connects TRBV7-7 to TRBJ2-7, with D perhaps matching TRBD2 (7 bases). The V gene's germline CDR1 is SSHAT and CDR2 FNYEAQ (reference sequence). This CDR3 region has 15 residues. The V and J ends lost 5 bases and 3 bases respectively, with 17 bases between them. The CDR3 loop reads CASSPRGGGIYEQYF. The CDR3 coding sequence is TGTGCCAGCAGCCCTCGGGGAGGGGGAATCTACGAGCAGTACTTC.

This chain links TRBV10-3 with TRBJ2-1; the D gene is possibly TRBD1 (6 bases). Trimming took off 11 bases at V and 4 bases at J, with 18 bases between the two ends. The CDR3 spans 14 residues. The germline gives CDR1 ENHRY, CDR2 SYGVKD. The CDR3 coding sequence is TGTGCCTCCACGACAGGTCAAAAGTACAATGAGCAGTTCTTC. Amino acid sequence: CASTTGQKYNEQFF.

The chain combines TRBV6-5 with TRBJ1-2; 8 bases are a match to TRBD1. The germline V gene has CDR1 MNHEY and CDR2 SVGAGI. The CDR3 length is 15 residues. V shed 4 bases and J 6 bases; nucleotides not matched to a gene: 10. Here the CDR3 reads CASSFILTGDHGYTF. CDR3 DNA: TGTGCCAGCAGTTTCATCCTGACAGGGGATCATGGCTACACCTTC.

The chain recombines TRBV5-1 with TRBJ2-3; D perhaps matches TRBD1 (6 bases). CDR1 and CDR2 (germline): SGHRS, YFSETQ. Between the trimmed V and J ends, which lost 3 bases and 2 bases, there was a span of 7 bases. CDR3 length: 13 residues. The CDR3 DNA sequence: TGCGCCAGCAGCTCGGGACACACAGATACGCAGTATTTT. It translates to CASSSGHTDTQYF. Looking up the rest from reference TRBV5-1 and TRBJ2-3 gives the full variable domain: KAGVTQTPRYLIKTRGQQVTLSCSPISGHRSVSWYQQTPGQGLQFLFEYFSETQRNKGNFPGRFSGRQFSNSRSEMNVSTLELGDSALYLCASSSGHTDTQYFGPGTRLTVL.

The CDR3 sequence is CAISEVSTVFGGYTF. Written as DNA, the CDR3 is TGTGCCATCAGTGAAGTTTCGACAGTCTTCGGCGGCTACACCTTC. The chain carries TRBV10-3 and TRBJ1-2, with D perhaps matching TRBD1 (5 bases). The CDR3 runs 15 residues. Germline V gene sequence: CDR1 ENHRY, CDR2 SYGVKD. The V and J ends lost 3 bases and 8 bases respectively, with 19 bases between them.

This sequence joins TRBV5-1 and TRBJ1-2; D gene ambiguous. CDR3 length equals 13 residues. Germline-derived CDR1 and CDR2 are SGHRS and YFSETQ. The ends were cut back, 2 bases at V and 0 bases at J, with 5 bases in the middle. The DNA for the CDR3 is TGCGCCAGCAGCTTTGGACCTAACTATGGCTACACCTTC. Its translation is CASSFGPNYGYTF.

This chain uses TRBV24-1 with TRBJ2-7; D perhaps matches TRBD2 (5 bases). In germline, CDR1 is KGHDR, CDR2 SFDVKD. The CDR3 has 14 amino acids. Trimming took 8 bases from V and 9 from J, leaving 22 bases between them. CDR3 nucleotides: TGTGCCACCATATCCGGGGTATGGGCTACGGGGCAGTACTTC. Encoded protein: CATISGVWATGQYF.

This clone was detected only once. The chain combines TRBV7-2 with TRBJ2-7; D may be TRBD1 (5 bases). V gave up 3 bases and J gave up 3 bases, with 9 bases separating them. Germline lookup yields CDR1 SGHTA and CDR2 FQGNSA. This CDR3 has 13 amino acids. The CDR3 loop reads CASSFYQGYEQYF. CDR3 coding DNA: TGTGCCAGCAGCTTTTACCAGGGCTACGAGCAGTACTTC.

CDR3 coding DNA: TGTGCCAGCGGAACTATACAGGTCTCTAACTATGGCTACACCTTC. It yields the protein CASGTIQVSNYGYTF. The rearrangement uses TRBV27 and TRBJ1-2; D possibly corresponds to TRBD1 (5 bases). In germline, CDR1 is MNHEY, CDR2 SMNVEV (reference sequence). Trimming shortened V by 8 bases and J by 0 bases, and 16 bases separated the two germline ends. The CDR3 contains 15 residues.

This clone has only a few counts. The chain joins TRBV3-1 (or the pseudogene TRBV3-2) to TRBJ2-1; D could derive from TRBD1 or TRBD2 (5 bases each). Per germline, CDR1 LGHDT and CDR2 YNNKEL (reference sequence). The ends were cut back, 6 bases at V and 6 bases at J, with 12 bases in the middle. The CDR3 runs to 13 residues. The CDR3 DNA reads TGTGCCAGCAGTGGGACCTTGGCCAATGAGCAGTTCTTC. Amino acid sequence: CASSGTLANEQFF.